This is a list of T cell receptor beta chains from one sample in a study of CD8 T cells in Susac syndrome. MiXCR was run by TCRdb on the immunoSEQ multiplex PCR reads, yielding one entry per CDR3 protein. The sample has under 200,000 distinct CDR3 sequences, about 95% seen once. The sample taken for sequencing was CD8+ T cells from PBMCs. The receptors stem from a human donor with Susac syndrome. CDR3s include the opening cysteine and the closing phenylalanine or tryptophan. The D gene is left open where the match is weak. Some rows have no size entry. The others give once, few or many, or a class for an expanded clone.

CDR3nt: TGTGCCAGCAGCTTGATGCCCTCAACAGGGTCGAGGTCCTACGAGCAGTACTTC
CDR3aa: CASSLMPSTGSRSYEQYF
j_gene: TRBJ2-7
v_gene: TRBV5-4
d_gene: -
abundance: -

CDR3nt: TGTGCCAGCAGCTTAAGTGGCGGAGACTACAATGAGCAGTTCTTC
CDR3aa: CASSLSGGDYNEQFF
j_gene: TRBJ2-1
v_gene: TRBV7-9
d_gene: -
abundance: -

CDR3nt: TGTGCCAGCAAATCGCCCAGCAAGACTTACAATGAGCAGTTCTTC
CDR3aa: CASKSPSKTYNEQFF
j_gene: TRBJ2-1
v_gene: TRBV2
d_gene: -
abundance: -

CDR3nt: TGCGCCAGCAGCCAAGGTTCAGGGGTGAACACTGAAGCTTTCTTT
CDR3aa: CASSQGSGVNTEAFF
j_gene: TRBJ1-1
v_gene: TRBV4-1
d_gene: -
abundance: -

CDR3nt: TGCAGTGCTAGTTTCTCACCTTATCGGGGGGGTTCCTACGAGCAGTACTTC
CDR3aa: CSASFSPYRGGSYEQYF
j_gene: TRBJ2-7
v_gene: TRBV20-1
d_gene: TRBD2
abundance: -

CDR3nt: TGTGCCAGCAGCTTTACGACCAATAGCTATGGCTACACCTTC
CDR3aa: CASSFTTNSYGYTF
j_gene: TRBJ1-2
v_gene: TRBV5-6
d_gene: -
abundance: once

CDR3nt: TGCGCCAGCAGCTTGCGGGGGGACGGCAATCAGCCCCAGCATTTT
CDR3aa: CASSLRGDGNQPQHF
j_gene: TRBJ1-5
v_gene: TRBV5-1
d_gene: -
abundance: once

CDR3nt: TGTGCCTGGAGTGTCACGGGGGGCACTGAAGCTTTCTTT
CDR3aa: CAWSVTGGTEAFF
j_gene: TRBJ1-1
v_gene: TRBV30
d_gene: -
abundance: once

CDR3nt: TGTGCCAGCAGCCAAGGCTCGGTGGACAGTTTT
CDR3aa: CASSQGSVDSF
j_gene: TRBJ1-1
v_gene: TRBV14
d_gene: -
abundance: -

CDR3nt: TGTGCCAGCAGCGGCCGGGACTTCCTCACCGGGGAGCTGTTTTTT
CDR3aa: CASSGRDFLTGELFF
j_gene: TRBJ2-2
v_gene: TRBV9
d_gene: -
abundance: -

CDR3nt: TGCGCCAGCAGCCAAGACAGGGGAAATTCACCCCTCCACTTT
CDR3aa: CASSQDRGNSPLHF
j_gene: TRBJ1-6
v_gene: TRBV4-1
d_gene: -
abundance: -

CDR3nt: TGCACCAGCAGCCAAGAACGGGAGGTTCCCTACGAGCAGTACTTC
CDR3aa: CTSSQEREVPYEQYF
j_gene: TRBJ2-7
v_gene: TRBV1
d_gene: -
abundance: -

CDR3nt: TGTGCCAGCTCGGGACTTCAGGTATACGAGCAGTACTTC
CDR3aa: CASSGLQVYEQYF
j_gene: TRBJ2-7
v_gene: TRBV2
d_gene: -
abundance: -

CDR3nt: TGTGCCAGCAGCGCCGGGACTAGCGGGGCCGGATACGAGCAGTACTTC
CDR3aa: CASSAGTSGAGYEQYF
j_gene: TRBJ2-7
v_gene: TRBV11-1
d_gene: TRBD2
abundance: -

CDR3nt: TGTGCCAGCAGTTCCGGACAGGTTCGGGTCTATGGCTACACCTTC
CDR3aa: CASSSGQVRVYGYTF
j_gene: TRBJ1-2
v_gene: TRBV28
d_gene: TRBD1
abundance: -

CDR3nt: TGTGCCAGCAGCCAAGGGATAGCGGGCGTCCAAGAGACCCAGTACTTC
CDR3aa: CASSQGIAGVQETQYF
j_gene: TRBJ2-5
v_gene: TRBV7-9
d_gene: TRBD2
abundance: -

CDR3nt: TGTGCCAGCAGCCGGATCCTGGGGAGCACTGAAGCTTTCTTT
CDR3aa: CASSRILGSTEAFF
j_gene: TRBJ1-1
v_gene: TRBV14
d_gene: -
abundance: once

CDR3nt: TGTGCCAGCAGTCTGACAGGGGGCGGGGCAGCTTTCTTT
CDR3aa: CASSLTGGGAAFF
j_gene: TRBJ1-1
v_gene: TRBV12-3/TRBV12-4
d_gene: TRBD1
abundance: -

CDR3nt: TGCAGTGCTAGACCCGTTCTAGCGGGAGATTACAATGAGCAGTTCTTC
CDR3aa: CSARPVLAGDYNEQFF
j_gene: TRBJ2-1
v_gene: TRBV20-1
d_gene: TRBD2
abundance: -

CDR3nt: TGTGCCAGCAGCTCCTCAAGGACTAGCTGGGATGAGCAGTTCTTC
CDR3aa: CASSSSRTSWDEQFF
j_gene: TRBJ2-1
v_gene: TRBV5-6
d_gene: TRBD2
abundance: -

CDR3nt: TGTGCCAGCAGCATCCGACTAGCAGAGACCCAGTACTTC
CDR3aa: CASSIRLAETQYF
j_gene: TRBJ2-5
v_gene: TRBV13
d_gene: TRBD2
abundance: -

CDR3nt: TGTGCCAGCAGTTACCTCGGGAGGGCCTCCTACAATGAGCAGTTCTTC
CDR3aa: CASSYLGRASYNEQFF
j_gene: TRBJ2-1
v_gene: TRBV7-9
d_gene: TRBD2
abundance: once

CDR3nt: TGTGCCAGCGGTTTGGGGGTGCGGCGGATGGAGTCGGATGGCTACACCTTC
CDR3aa: CASGLGVRRMESDGYTF
j_gene: TRBJ1-2
v_gene: TRBV27
d_gene: -
abundance: -

CDR3nt: TGTGCCAGCAGCTTAGCAGGGGATGGCAAAAACATTCAGTACTTC
CDR3aa: CASSLAGDGKNIQYF
j_gene: TRBJ2-4
v_gene: TRBV13
d_gene: -
abundance: -

CDR3nt: TGTGCCAGCAGTCCCGGGACTAGCGCATCCTACGAGCAGTACTTC
CDR3aa: CASSPGTSASYEQYF
j_gene: TRBJ2-7
v_gene: TRBV5-6
d_gene: TRBD2
abundance: -